The entry that follows covers one T cell receptor beta chain sequence. Free of recent acute infections or vaccinations, the donors were healthy HIV-negative adults. Splitting of CD4+ cells produced CD45RA+ naive and CD45RA-negative memory subsets. These data come from a study of shared clonotypes between healthy human individuals. Study at large: Plates per donor: three CD4 naive, three CD4 memory, two CD8 naive, one CD8 memory.

V was trimmed by 2 bases and J by 0 bases, leaving 11 bases between them. Germline CDR1 and CDR2: SGHRS and YFSETQ. The CDR3 consists of 15 residues. As processed by the authors: Quality scores were absent from the junction-only immunoSEQ sequences, so filtering differed. Sequenced by immunoSEQ multiplex PCR; TCRdb stores in-frame clones only, minus some. D and trimming come from the DNA, and the V and J calls and clone size come from that table. The table has some 2.3 million clones, approximately 93% seen once. Specimen: naive CD4+ T cells from PBMCs. Subset defined: CD45RA+ positively selected. The rearrangement uses TRBV5-1 and TRBJ2-5; D is uncertain. The clonotype comes from a man aged 18 to 30 in good health. Some clones in this sample may be carry-over from other donors' samples. The CDR3 loop is CASSLGGLHQETQYF. As DNA, the CDR3 is TGCGCCAGCAGCTTAGGCGGATTACACCAAGAGACCCAGTACTTC.